One sample yielded the 21 T cell receptor delta chains listed below, sequenced in a study of Vδ1+ human thymocytes. Study conclusions and caveats: Thymic TRG and TRD repertoires appeared highly polyclonal, with Gaussian CDR3 length distributions.

No antigen has been assigned to these receptors. Sequences come from RNA converted to cDNA by reverse transcription. CDR3 amplicons came from multiplex PCR with pooled V-gene forward and constant-region reverse primers. TCRdb repeated clone calling on the multiplex PCR reads with CATT. Altogether around 23,000 delta-chain clones are present, 6.5% to 8% being singletons, with the ten largest covering around 1%. The sequencing input was Vdelta1+ gamma-delta thymocytes from the thymus. As for subset: FACS-sorted CD3+ TCRalphabeta- TCRVdelta1+ TCRVdelta2- thymocytes. The receptors were sampled from a girl under three years old who had congenital heart surgery.

This clone turned up a few times. The genes are TRDV1 and TRDJ1, with a weak D call TRDD3 (5 bases). V shed 0 bases and J shed 4 bases, with 15 bases lying between them. From germline, CDR1 is TSWWSYY and CDR2 QGS. The CDR3 has 16 amino acids. The CDR3 reads CALGELMPRGVDKLIF. CDR3 nucleotides: TGTGCTCTTGGGGAACTCATGCCGAGGGGAGTCGATAAACTCATCTTT.

This clone was seen more than once but under ten times. The chain couples TRDV1 to TRDJ1; D may be TRDD3 (6 bases). CDR1 is TSWWSYY, CDR2 QGS, per germline. The CDR3 loop spans 17 amino acids. V lost 6 bases, J lost 0 bases, and 20 bases lay in between. CDR3: CALGAIPVGGYTDKLIF. As DNA, the CDR3 is TGTGCTCTTGGAGCGATCCCCGTTGGGGGGTACACCGATAAACTCATCTTT.

This chain joins TRDV1 and TRDJ1, with 12 bases identical to TRDD3. This CDR3 contains 24 residues. With 4 bases clipped from V and 0 bases from J, the junction kept 27 bases outside the gene matches. Germline V gene lookup returns CDR1 TSWWSYY and CDR2 QGS. In DNA form, the CDR3 reads TGTGCTCTTGGGGGCTCGCGGGGGATCTCTGGGGGATACGCTCTTGTACGACACACCGATAAACTCATCTTT. Amino acids: CALGGSRGISGGYALVRHTDKLIF.

The J gene is TRDJ1; the V gene was not called; TRDD3, the table's D call, lacks a check against the DNA. The CDR3 sequence is 26 residues long. The CDR3 region is CALGEPRRGLYWGIHFKQGYTDKLIF. Written as DNA, the CDR3 is TGTGCTCTTGGGGAGCCCCGCCGAGGTCTGTACTGGGGGATACATTTCAAGCAGGGGTACACCGATAAACTCATCTTT.

J is TRDJ1 and V is TRDV1, with no clear D. The V and J ends lost 0 bases and 3 bases respectively, with 14 bases between them. CDR3 size: 16 residues. From germline, CDR1 is TSWWSYY and CDR2 QGS. This CDR3 is CALGELIPEGADKLIF. CDR3 in DNA: TGTGCTCTTGGGGAACTAATCCCCGAAGGCGCCGATAAACTCATCTTT.

Only a few counts were recorded for this clone. The rearrangement links TRDV1 to TRDJ1, with no clear D. In germline, CDR1 is TSWWSYY, CDR2 QGS. The CDR3 covers 16 residues. The V gene lost 2 bases and the J gene lost 0 bases, with 13 bases spanning the gap. The CDR3 loop reads CALGENISRYTDKLIF. The CDR3 DNA reads as TGTGCTCTTGGGGAAAATATATCAAGGTACACCGATAAACTCATCTTT.

The chain couples TRDV1 to TRDJ1, with 8 bases identical to TRDD3. The trim removed 4 bases at V and 0 bases at J, leaving 4 bases unmatched. The germline V gene has CDR1 TSWWSYY and CDR2 QGS. The CDR3 has 15 residues. The CDR3 DNA sequence: TGTGCTCTTGGGGGTTTGGGGGATGACACCGATAAACTCATCTTT. Amino acid sequence: CALGGLGDDTDKLIF.

This clone was picked up a small number of times. This chain links TRDV1 with TRDJ1, with 8 bases that match TRDD3. The CDR3 is 19 amino acids. Germline V gene data show CDR1 as TSWWSYY and CDR2 as QGS. Trimming took 8 bases from V and 0 from J; bases not matched to a gene: 20. The CDR3 loop reads CALTFRQGDRAAYTDKLIF. As DNA, the CDR3 is TGTGCTCTTACGTTCCGTCAGGGGGATAGGGCAGCGTACACCGATAAACTCATCTTT.

No V segment was called; the J segment is TRDJ1. The CDR3 covers 14 residues. The CDR3 here is CALGEGSPADKLIF. CDR3 DNA: TGTGCTCTTGGGGAAGGTTCCCCCGCCGATAAACTCATCTTT.

The J gene is TRDJ1, the V gene TRDV1; 7 bases agree with TRDD3. The CDR3 has 13 residues. The junction had 7 bases not matched to a gene; V was cut back by 4 bases and J by 8 bases. The V gene's germline CDR1 is TSWWSYY and CDR2 QGS. CDR3 residues: CALGGRGMPKLIF. The CDR3 bases are TGTGCTCTTGGGGGAAGGGGGATGCCGAAACTCATCTTT.

No V gene call was produced; the J gene was TRDJ1; the table's D gene call, TRDD3, was not cross checked with the DNA. CDR3 length equals 23 residues. In DNA form, the CDR3 reads TGTGCTCTTGGGGATTTCGAACCCCTGACCTACTGTCTGGGGGATAAGTACACCGATAAACTCATCTTT. This gives the protein CALGDFEPLTYCLGDKYTDKLIF.

The chain uses TRDV1 and TRDJ1; 11 bases fit TRDD3. The CDR3 is 20 amino acids. CDR1 and CDR2 (germline): TSWWSYY, QGS. The V segment lost 3 bases and the J segment 3 bases; nucleotides outside the gene matches: 18. DNA of the CDR3: TGTGCTCTTGGGGACCCATTCCCAGCTGGGGGATACCCCACACCCGATAAACTCATCTTT. This translates into CALGDPFPAGGYPTPDKLIF.

The genes are TRDV1 and TRDJ1; D not resolved. Germline V CDR1 and CDR2: TSWWSYY, QGS. The V gene lost 0 bases and the J gene lost 0 bases, with 14 bases spanning the gap. The CDR3 contains 17 residues. CDR3 coding DNA: TGTGCTCTTGGGGAACTAGGTCCTCAAGGGTACACCGATAAACTCATCTTT. The encoded protein is CALGELGPQGYTDKLIF.

This clone was picked up a small number of times. This chain uses TRDV1 with TRDJ1, with TRDD3 identical over 7 bases. The CDR3 is made up of 16 amino acids. With 1 base clipped from V and 3 bases from J, the junction kept 8 bases outside the gene matches. Germline CDR1 is TSWWSYY and CDR2 is QGS. This CDR3 reads CALGERVWGLADKLIF. CDR3 bases: TGTGCTCTTGGGGAACGGGTCTGGGGGCTTGCCGATAAACTCATCTTT.

The chain has TRDV1 and TRDJ1, with TRDD3 matching over 13 bases. The V gene end was trimmed by 4 bases and the J gene end by 4 bases; junction bases not matched to a gene: 15. This CDR3 has 19 amino acids. Per the germline V gene, CDR1 is TSWWSYY and CDR2 is QGS. The CDR3 spells CALGALLPTGGYAGDKLIF. CDR3 DNA sequence: TGTGCTCTTGGGGCCTTACTTCCTACTGGGGGATACGCTGGCGATAAACTCATCTTT.

No V gene was called here, but the J gene is TRDJ1; the table's D gene call, TRDD3, was not cross checked with the DNA. The CDR3 consists of 18 residues. The CDR3 nucleotides read TGTGCTCTTGCGCCACTTCCTACGGAGCTCCCGGACACCGATAAACTCATCTTT. Its translation is CALAPLPTELPDTDKLIF.

The sample holds a few counts of this clone. V and J are TRDV1 and TRDJ1; 11 bases are shared with TRDD3. Germline trimming cut 2 bases from V and 2 bases from J; bases unmatched to any gene: 34. Germline V gene data show CDR1 as TSWWSYY and CDR2 as QGS. The CDR3 runs 26 residues. DNA of the CDR3: TGTGCTCTTGGGGAATCGGCGCTGGGCGGCCTTCCTCCGATCCGCTTGGGGGATACGCTGACCGATAAACTCATCTTT. The encoded protein is CALGESALGGLPPIRLGDTLTDKLIF.

The gene calls are TRDV1 and TRDJ1, with 9 bases matching TRDD3. V shed 3 bases and J 3 bases; nucleotides not matched to a gene: 14. This CDR3 has 18 residues. The germline gives CDR1 TSWWSYY, CDR2 QGS. The CDR3, as DNA: TGTGCTCTTGGGGAGTCCTACGGGCGACGGGGGATACCCGATAAACTCATCTTT. Amino acids: CALGESYGRRGIPDKLIF.

The chain employs TRDV1 and TRDJ1, with TRDD3 matching over 7 bases. Germline values: CDR1 TSWWSYY, CDR2 QGS. Trimming cost V 3 bases and J 2 bases; bases outside gene matches: 21. The CDR3 is made up of 20 amino acids. The CDR3 DNA reads as TGTGCTCTTGGGGAGAACTTTGGGGGACCGTATCTGCTGTGGACCGATAAACTCATCTTT. Translated: CALGENFGGPYLLWTDKLIF.

This clone has a handful of counts. The chain is built from TRDV1 and TRDJ1; 11 bases map to TRDD3. This CDR3 spans 23 amino acids. After removal of 2 bases from V and 0 bases from J, the junction contained 23 bases not matched to a gene. Germline CDR1 reads TSWWSYY; CDR2 reads QGS. In DNA, the CDR3 is TGTGCTCTTGGGGAAAGTGGGCCTACGGAACAGTACCTGGGGGATACCCACACCGATAAACTCATCTTT. Residues: CALGESGPTEQYLGDTHTDKLIF.

This chain joins TRDV1 and TRDJ1; D ambiguous. This CDR3 has 22 residues. Germline loops: CDR1 TSWWSYY, CDR2 QGS. V was cut by 2 bases and J by 1 base, with 32 bases left in between. In nucleotides, the CDR3 is TGTGCTCTTGGGGAAGGGCTCTACGAGAAGTTTAGGCTCCGTGTATGCACCGATAAACTCATCTTT. Translated, it gives CALGEGLYEKFRLRVCTDKLIF.